This T cell receptor beta chain originates from a study of blood T cell repertoires in COVID-19. Background on the study: Samples representing acute and convalescent COVID-19 were sourced from the United States, Italy and Spain.

Authors' analysis steps: Amplification with reference gene primers provided the estimates of nucleated cell counts. The method was immunoSEQ multiplex PCR; TCRdb's version includes in-frame clones alone and lacks a portion of them. V, J and clone size are taken as reported in that table, and D and trimming were inferred from the DNA itself. This table holds approximately 180,000 clones, approximately 90% found once. The CDR3 has 15 residues. V lost 5 bases and J lost 3; bases outside the gene matches: 5. Germline V lookup: CDR1 LNHDA, CDR2 SQIVND (reference sequence). The sequence came from a human donor in a cohort sampled during active COVID-19. This chain connects TRBV19 to TRBJ1-5, with 9 nucleotides matching TRBD1. Material: peripheral blood. Here the CDR3 DNA reads TGTGCCAGTAGTCCCGGGACAGGGCCCAATCAGCCCCAGCATTTT. Its protein product is CASSPGTGPNQPQHF.